This paragraph reports one TCR beta chain. Its matching antigen is unknown. CDR3 length: 16 amino acids. V was pared by 5 bases and J by 5 bases, with 12 bases of the junction left unmatched. The data were obtained in a study of response to subunit inactivated influenza vaccine. Study results and caveats: It was suggested by the authors that few new T cells are recruited by each seasonal influenza vaccination.

Each CDR3 protein is one row after TCRdb ran MiXCR on the RT-PCR reads. Among fewer than 700,000 distinct CDR3 sequences listed, 10% to 15% were seen once. This clonotype was obtained from a man aged 45-65 years who received an inactivated influenza vaccine. V gene TRBV12-3 or TRBV12-4 combines with J gene TRBJ1-1, with 9 positions matching TRBD1. Source: PBMCs from blood, taken 40 to 50 days after vaccination. The CDR3 DNA follows: TGTGCCAGCAGTGGGACAGGGAAGAGGGGAAGGACTGAAGCTTTCTTT. It codes for CASSGTGKRGRTEAFF.